The subject of this entry is one T cell receptor beta chain. The approximately 130-subject validation cohort, separate from the roughly 700-subject first cohort, included the donors. V dropped 6 bases and J dropped 7 bases, with 18 bases sitting between them. CDR3 size: 15 residues. Germline V CDR1 and CDR2: MNHEY, SMNVEV (reference sequence). The entry originates in a study of cytomegalovirus exposure and HLA in healthy donors. Only in-frame clones appear in the TCRdb table, and some are missing; sequencing was by immunoSEQ multiplex PCR. The sample includes around 150,000 clones, roughly 89% of them seen just once.

This receptor was identified in a man younger than 35 in good health and CMV-seropositive. The chain has TRBV27 and TRBJ1-4, with D maybe TRBD1 (5 bases). The sample was PBMCs. CDR3 sequence: CASSNQRGVGEKLFF. In nucleotides, the CDR3 is TGTGCCAGCAGCAATCAAAGGGGTGTAGGTGAAAAACTGTTTTTT.